The 24 T cell receptor beta chains below all came from one sample that was sequenced in a study of CD8+ T cells in alopecia areata (dated by TCRdb to the late 2010s). The library was built by means of the immunoSEQ multiplex PCR assay. For TCR sequencing, RNA was extracted from every sample and reverse transcribed into cDNA to serve as template. TCRdb mirrors the immuneACCESS table, restricted to in-frame sequences. Some clones are absent from its copies; in checked studies, under half trace to an unresolved V gene, and the reason for the others is unknown. The sample has about 200,000 clones on record, roughly two fifths of them singletons. The ten largest clones add up to just under 0.5% of the sample. The sample's treatment or condition label, decoded: oral pan-JAK inhibitor, 5-10 mg twice daily. The source material was CD4+ T cells sorted from blood, sampled at roughly week 30, from a patient treated with tofacitinib. Source of these receptors: a human donor with alopecia areata.

The rearrangement joins TRBV19 to TRBJ2-6, with D possibly being TRBD1 (5 bases). Germline loops: CDR1 LNHDA, CDR2 SQIVND (reference sequence). V lost 3 bases, J lost 11 bases, and 8 bases lay in between. There are 12 residues in the CDR3. The CDR3 loop reads CASSMQGHVLTF. CDR3 bases: TGTGCCAGTAGTATGCAGGGCCACGTCCTGACTTTC.

The V and J genes are TRBV29-1 and TRBJ1-1; D is uncertain. Per germline, CDR1 SQVTM and CDR2 ANQGSEA. Trimming cost V 7 bases and J 1 base, with 13 bases left between them. CDR3 length: 13 amino acids. The CDR3 spells CSADDRANTEAFF. CDR3 DNA: TGCAGCGCAGACGACCGGGCGAACACTGAAGCTTTCTTT.

The rearrangement uses TRBV5-1 and TRBJ1-5; maybe TRBD1 (5 bases). Per the germline V gene, CDR1 is SGHRS and CDR2 is YFSETQ. The CDR3 consists of 15 residues. Trimming cost V 0 bases and J 5 bases, with 12 bases left between them. The CDR3 sequence is CASSLDWGFDQPQHF. The CDR3 nucleotides are TGCGCCAGCAGCTTGGATTGGGGGTTTGATCAGCCCCAGCATTTT. The full variable domain, rest sourced from reference TRBV5-1 and TRBJ1-5, is KAGVTQTPRYLIKTRGQQVTLSCSPISGHRSVSWYQQTPGQGLQFLFEYFSETQRNKGNFPGRFSGRQFSNSRSEMNVSTLELGDSALYLCASSLDWGFDQPQHFGDGTRLSIL.

The chain has TRBV30 and TRBJ2-5, with TRBD1 identical over 7 bases. The CDR3 runs to 13 residues. Unmatched junction bases numbered 2, after V lost 2 bases and J lost 2 bases. Per germline, CDR1 GTSNPN and CDR2 SVGIG (reference sequence). The CDR3 DNA follows: TGTGCCTGGAGTCCACAGGGGCAAGAGACCCAGTACTTC. Its translation is CAWSPQGQETQYF.

The rearrangement links TRBV5-6 to TRBJ2-5; D not resolved. The assigned J gene may be wrong: the sequence end matches TRBJ2-7 better. The CDR3 contains 14 residues. Germline CDR1 and CDR2: SGHDT and YYEEEE. CDR3: CASSLVAPPYEQYF. CDR3 nucleotides: TGTGCCAGCAGCTTGGTGGCTCCTCCTTACGAGCAGTACTTC.

This clone was seen more than once but under ten times. The chain recombines TRBV7-9 with TRBJ1-5; 7 bases line up with TRBD1. Germline-derived CDR1 and CDR2 are SEHNR and FQNEAQ (reference sequence). Trimming cost V 5 bases and J 2 bases; bases outside gene matches: 6. This CDR3 is built from 15 residues. CDR3 in amino acids: CASSGATGGNQPQHF. The CDR3 region has the DNA TGTGCCAGCAGCGGCGCAACAGGGGGCAATCAGCCCCAGCATTTT.

CDR3 nucleotides: TGTGCCAGCAGCTCCAACAGGGACGAGCAGTACTTC. This sequence encodes CASSSNRDEQYF. V gene TRBV7-3 combines with J gene TRBJ2-7; TRBD1 is a possible D gene (6 bases). The V and J ends lost 4 bases and 5 bases respectively, with 9 bases between them. CDR1 SGHTA and CDR2 FQGTGA come from the germline V gene. There are 12 residues in the CDR3.

This clone showed up just a few times. The rearrangement links TRBV2 to TRBJ1-4, with a weak D call TRBD1 (6 bases). The CDR3 sequence is 15 residues long. V was clipped by 6 bases and J by 7 bases, with 18 bases between them. Per germline, CDR1 SNHLY and CDR2 FYNNEI. The CDR3 DNA follows: TGTGCCAGCAGCGCACAGGGAGCGAGGGGTGAAAAACTGTTTTTT. Translation gives CASSAQGARGEKLFF.

This clone was counted only a few times. This chain uses TRBV2 with TRBJ2-7, with TRBD1 identical over 7 bases. Germline V CDR1 and CDR2: SNHLY, FYNNEI. The CDR3 length is 15 residues. V lost 7 bases to trimming and J lost 0 bases; unmatched junction nucleotides: 9. As DNA, the CDR3 is TGTGCCAGCAAGGTTACCTGGGACAGCTCCTACGAGCAGTACTTC. It specifies CASKVTWDSSYEQYF. The full variable domain, with the rest looked up from reference TRBV2 and TRBJ2-7, is EPEVTQTPSHQVTQMGQEVILRCVPISNHLYFYWYRQILGQKVEFLVSFYNNEISEKSEIFDDQFSVERPDGSNFTLKIRSTKLEDSAMYFCASKVTWDSSYEQYFGPGTRLTVT.

The rearrangement links TRBV7-9 to TRBJ2-7, with D perhaps TRBD1 or TRBD2 (6 bases each). There are 14 residues in the CDR3. Trimming shortened V by 5 bases and J by 5 bases, and 16 bases separated the two germline ends. CDR1 SEHNR and CDR2 FQNEAQ come from the germline V gene (reference sequence). DNA of the CDR3: TGTGCCAGCAGCCCAGGGGAGGCCCTCGACGAGCAGTACTTC. It specifies CASSPGEALDEQYF. Full variable domain (rest looked up from reference TRBV7-9 and TRBJ2-7): DTGVSQNPRHKITKRGQNVTFRCDPISEHNRLYWYRQTLGQGPEFLTYFQNEAQLEKSRLLSDRFSAERPKGSFSTLEIQRTEQGDSAMYLCASSPGEALDEQYFGPGTRLTVT.

The chain links TRBV27 to TRBJ1-5; D gene ambiguous. CDR3 length: 15 residues. With 5 bases removed from V and 2 bases from J, the gap between germline ends came to 13 bases. The germline V gene encodes CDR1 MNHEY and CDR2 SMNVEV (reference sequence). The DNA for the CDR3 is TGTGCCAGCAGTAGAACAGTGGAGGGCAATCAGCCCCAGCATTTT. It specifies CASSRTVEGNQPQHF.

This clone occurred a few times. The rearrangement links TRBV4-1 to TRBJ2-1, with a weak D call TRBD2 (6 bases). V shed 4 bases and J shed 4 bases, with 14 bases lying between them. The CDR3 has 15 amino acids. The germline CDR1 and CDR2 sequences are MGHRA and YSYEKL. This chain's CDR3 is CASSLERVQYNEQFF. As DNA, the CDR3 is TGCGCCAGCAGCCTCGAGCGGGTTCAATACAATGAGCAGTTCTTC.

The V call is TRBV5-1, the J call TRBJ1-6, with D hard to call. The CDR3 runs to 12 residues. The V gene lost 0 bases and the J gene lost 10 bases, with 5 bases spanning the gap. Germline CDR1 SGHRS, CDR2 YFSETQ. CDR3: CASSLGASPLHF. CDR3 DNA: TGCGCCAGCAGCTTGGGTGCATCACCCCTCCACTTT.

The table lists this clone with a few counts. This chain uses TRBV6-5 with TRBJ1-5; tentatively, D is TRBD1 (5 bases). The CDR3 contains 13 residues. V was trimmed by 0 bases and J by 9 bases, leaving 9 bases between them. Germline CDR1 is MNHEY and CDR2 is SVGAGI. CDR3 DNA: TGTGCCAGCAGTTACTCAGGGGCCGGGCCCCAGCATTTT. Translated: CASSYSGAGPQHF.

This clone has a handful of counts. V usage is TRBV29-1 and J usage is TRBJ2-7, with a possible D match to TRBD1 (6 bases). Germline assignment: CDR1 SQVTM and CDR2 ANQGSEA. With 3 bases removed from V and 2 bases from J, the gap between germline ends came to 11 bases. CDR3 size: 13 residues. The CDR3 region has the DNA TGCAGCGTTGAGGACCAGGGGACCTACGAGCAGTACTTC. As protein: CSVEDQGTYEQYF.

The chain employs TRBV5-1 and TRBJ2-1; D may be TRBD1 (6 bases). V lost 4 bases and J lost 2, with 13 bases in between. The CDR3 is 15 amino acids. Looked up from germline, CDR1 is SGHRS and CDR2 is YFSETQ. The CDR3 protein is CASSPGQYTYNEQFF. The DNA for the CDR3 is TGCGCCAGCAGCCCCGGACAGTACACCTACAATGAGCAGTTCTTC.

The sample holds a few counts of this clone. The chain recombines TRBV29-1 with TRBJ1-1, with D possibly matching TRBD1 (5 bases). The CDR3 runs 14 residues. With 1 base removed from V and 3 bases from J, the gap between germline ends came to 12 bases. Looked up from germline, CDR1 is SQVTM and CDR2 is ANQGSEA. The CDR3 DNA sequence: TGCAGCGTTGAAGTCCCAGGGCGTTACACTGAAGCTTTCTTT. It translates to CSVEVPGRYTEAFF.

V and J are TRBV29-1 and TRBJ1-1; 9 bases are shared with TRBD1. The length of the CDR3 is 15 residues. Unmatched junction bases numbered 8, after V lost 1 base and J lost 5 bases. Per the germline V gene, CDR1 is SQVTM and CDR2 is ANQGSEA. DNA for the CDR3: TGCAGCGTTGAAGCTCTACAGGGGGCATGGACTGAAGCTTTCTTT. It specifies CSVEALQGAWTEAFF.

J is TRBJ1-2 and V is TRBV4-1; 7 bases are a match to TRBD1. Germline-derived CDR1 and CDR2 are MGHRA and YSYEKL. The J segment lost 0 bases and the V segment lost 4 bases, leaving 5 bases of the junction unmatched. This CDR3 is 15 amino acids long. The CDR3 here is CASSPQGPANYGYTF. The DNA for the CDR3 is TGCGCCAGCAGCCCACAGGGGCCAGCTAACTATGGCTACACCTTC.

The chain is built from TRBV6-5 and TRBJ2-7, with a weak D call TRBD1 (6 bases). The CDR3 consists of 14 residues. Trimming cost V 7 bases and J 0 bases, with 13 bases left between them. Germline-derived CDR1 and CDR2 are MNHEY and SVGAGI. CDR3 residues: CASTPTTGSYEQYF. For the CDR3, the DNA is TGTGCCAGCACCCCCACGACAGGCTCCTACGAGCAGTACTTC.

This clone has only a few counts. The chain employs TRBV9 and TRBJ2-7, with D unclear. The CDR3 is 13 amino acids. With 0 bases removed from V and 4 bases from J, the gap between germline ends came to 8 bases. Germline V gene lookup returns CDR1 SGDLS and CDR2 YYNGEE. The CDR3 DNA sequence: TGTGCCAGCAGCGTAGGTCCCGGGTACGAGCAGTACTTC. It is translated as CASSVGPGYEQYF.

Only a few counts were recorded for this clone. This sequence joins TRBV2 and TRBJ2-2; 7 positions agree with TRBD2. CDR3 length equals 16 residues. The trim removed 5 bases at V and 4 bases at J, leaving 10 bases unmatched. The V gene's germline CDR1 is SNHLY and CDR2 FYNNEI. The chain's CDR3 is CASSRLALYGTGELFF. The CDR3 DNA reads TGTGCCAGCAGTCGACTAGCCCTATACGGCACCGGGGAGCTGTTTTTT.

Concerning this clone itself: A read error may account for a junction end that differs from germline. The chain is built from TRBV29-1 and TRBJ2-3; D is perhaps TRBD1 (5 bases). The CDR3 spans 12 residues. The germline V gene has CDR1 SQVTM and CDR2 ANQGSEA. CDR3 sequence (DNA): TGCAGCGTTGTACCCCCCACAGGTACGCAGTATTTT. Translation gives CSVVPPTGTQYF.

This clone was detected only a few times. The chain links TRBV27 to TRBJ1-2; D uncertain. Germline CDR1 is MNHEY and CDR2 is SMNVEV (reference sequence). Trimming cost V 11 bases and J 3 bases, with 16 bases left between them. This CDR3 has 13 residues. CDR3 coding DNA: TGTGCCTTTCTTGTGGTTGGTTACTATGGCTACACCTTC. This encodes CAFLVVGYYGYTF.